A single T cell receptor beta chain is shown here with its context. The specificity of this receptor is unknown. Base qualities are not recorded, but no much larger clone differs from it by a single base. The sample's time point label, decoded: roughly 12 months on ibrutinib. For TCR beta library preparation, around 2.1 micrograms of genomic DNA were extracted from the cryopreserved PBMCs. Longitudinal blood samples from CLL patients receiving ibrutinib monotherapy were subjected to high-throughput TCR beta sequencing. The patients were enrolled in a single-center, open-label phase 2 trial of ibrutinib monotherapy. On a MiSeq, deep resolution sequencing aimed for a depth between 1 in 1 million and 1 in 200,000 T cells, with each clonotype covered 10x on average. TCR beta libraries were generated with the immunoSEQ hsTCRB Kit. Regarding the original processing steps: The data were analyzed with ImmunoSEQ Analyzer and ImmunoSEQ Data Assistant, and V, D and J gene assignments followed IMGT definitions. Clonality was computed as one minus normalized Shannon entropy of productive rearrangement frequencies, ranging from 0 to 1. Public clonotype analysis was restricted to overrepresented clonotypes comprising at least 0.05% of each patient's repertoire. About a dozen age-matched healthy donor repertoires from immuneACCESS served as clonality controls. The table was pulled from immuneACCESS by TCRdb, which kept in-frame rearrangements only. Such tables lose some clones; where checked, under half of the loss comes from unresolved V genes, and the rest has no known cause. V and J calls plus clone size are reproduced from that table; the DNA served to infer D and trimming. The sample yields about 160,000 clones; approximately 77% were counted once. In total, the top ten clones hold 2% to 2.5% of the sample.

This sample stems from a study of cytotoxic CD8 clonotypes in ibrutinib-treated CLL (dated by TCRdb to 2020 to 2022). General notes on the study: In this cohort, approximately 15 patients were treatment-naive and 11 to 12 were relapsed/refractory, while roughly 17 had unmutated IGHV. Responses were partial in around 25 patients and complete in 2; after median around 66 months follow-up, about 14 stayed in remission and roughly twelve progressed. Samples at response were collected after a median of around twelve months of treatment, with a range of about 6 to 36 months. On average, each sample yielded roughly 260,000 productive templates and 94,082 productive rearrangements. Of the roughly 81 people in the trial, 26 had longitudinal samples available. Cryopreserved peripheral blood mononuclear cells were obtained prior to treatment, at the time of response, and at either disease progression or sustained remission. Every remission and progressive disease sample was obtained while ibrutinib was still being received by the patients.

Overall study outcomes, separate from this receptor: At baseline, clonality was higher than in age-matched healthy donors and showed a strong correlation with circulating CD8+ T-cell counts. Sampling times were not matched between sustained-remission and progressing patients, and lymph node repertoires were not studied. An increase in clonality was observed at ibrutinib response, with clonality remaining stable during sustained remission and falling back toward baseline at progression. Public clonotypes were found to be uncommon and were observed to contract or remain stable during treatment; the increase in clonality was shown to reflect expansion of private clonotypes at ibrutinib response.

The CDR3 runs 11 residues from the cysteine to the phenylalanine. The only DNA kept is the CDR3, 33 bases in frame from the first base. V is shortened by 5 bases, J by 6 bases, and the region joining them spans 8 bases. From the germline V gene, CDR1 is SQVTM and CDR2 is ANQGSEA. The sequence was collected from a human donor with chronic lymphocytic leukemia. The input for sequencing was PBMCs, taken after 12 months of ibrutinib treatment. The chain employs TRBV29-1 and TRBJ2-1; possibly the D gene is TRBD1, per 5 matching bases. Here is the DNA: TGCAGCGTTTCGGACATCAATGAGCAGTTCTTC. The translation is CSVSDINEQFF.